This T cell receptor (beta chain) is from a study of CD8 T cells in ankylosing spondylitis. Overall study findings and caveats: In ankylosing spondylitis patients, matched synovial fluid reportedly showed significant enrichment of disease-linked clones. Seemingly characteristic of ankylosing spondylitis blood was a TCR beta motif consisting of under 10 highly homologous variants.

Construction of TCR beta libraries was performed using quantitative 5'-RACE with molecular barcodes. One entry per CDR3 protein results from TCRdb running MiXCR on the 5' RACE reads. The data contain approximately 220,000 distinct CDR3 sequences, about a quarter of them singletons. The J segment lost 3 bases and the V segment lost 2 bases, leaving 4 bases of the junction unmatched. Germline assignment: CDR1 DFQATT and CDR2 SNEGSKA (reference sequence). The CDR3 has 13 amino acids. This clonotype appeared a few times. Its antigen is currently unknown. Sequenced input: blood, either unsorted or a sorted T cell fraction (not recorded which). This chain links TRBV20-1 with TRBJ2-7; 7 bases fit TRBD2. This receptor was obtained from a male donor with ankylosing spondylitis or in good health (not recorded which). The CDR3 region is CSARSWTSYEQYF. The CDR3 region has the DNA TGCAGTGCTAGATCCTGGACTAGCTACGAGCAGTACTTC.